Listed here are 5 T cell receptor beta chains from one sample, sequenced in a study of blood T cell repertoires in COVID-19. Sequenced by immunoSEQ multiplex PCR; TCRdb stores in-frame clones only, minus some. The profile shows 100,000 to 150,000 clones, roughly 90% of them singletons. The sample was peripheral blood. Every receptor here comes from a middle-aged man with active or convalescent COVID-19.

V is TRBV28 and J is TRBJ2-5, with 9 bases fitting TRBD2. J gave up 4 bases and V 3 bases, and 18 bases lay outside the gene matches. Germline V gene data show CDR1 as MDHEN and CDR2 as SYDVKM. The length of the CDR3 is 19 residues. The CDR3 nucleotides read TGTGCCAGCAGTTTCGGCCCCTCCAACCGGCGGGAGGGACGAGAGACCCAGTACTTC. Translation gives CASSFGPSNRREGRETQYF.

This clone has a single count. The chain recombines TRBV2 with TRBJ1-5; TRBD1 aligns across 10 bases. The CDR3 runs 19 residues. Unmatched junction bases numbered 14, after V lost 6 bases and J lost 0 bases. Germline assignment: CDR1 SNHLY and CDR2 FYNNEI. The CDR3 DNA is TGTGCCAGCAGAATGGGACCCGGGACAGGGGTATATAGCAATCAGCCCCAGCATTTT. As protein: CASRMGPGTGVYSNQPQHF.

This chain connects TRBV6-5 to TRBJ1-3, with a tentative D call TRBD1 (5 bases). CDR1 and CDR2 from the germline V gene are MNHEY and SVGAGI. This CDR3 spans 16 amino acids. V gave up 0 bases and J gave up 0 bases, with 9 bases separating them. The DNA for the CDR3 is TGTGCCAGCAGTTACTCGAGGGGACTCTCTGGAAACACCATATATTTT. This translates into CASSYSRGLSGNTIYF.

Written as DNA, the CDR3 is TGTGCCAGCCTCCGGGACAGGGGAGAAAAACTGTTTTTT. Its protein product is CASLRDRGEKLFF. The chain links TRBV19 to TRBJ1-4; 10 positions match TRBD1. The CDR3 is 13 residues long. CDR1 is LNHDA and CDR2 is SQIVND in the germline V gene (reference sequence). The junction had 6 bases not matched to a gene; V was cut back by 9 bases and J by 8 bases.

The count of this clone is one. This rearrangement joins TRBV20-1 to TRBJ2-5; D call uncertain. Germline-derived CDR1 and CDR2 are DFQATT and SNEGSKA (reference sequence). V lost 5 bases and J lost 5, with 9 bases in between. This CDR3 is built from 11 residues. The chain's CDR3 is CSAGQIETQYF. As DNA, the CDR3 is TGCAGTGCTGGGCAGATCGAGACCCAGTACTTC.